The subject of this entry is one TCR beta chain. Its matching antigen is unknown. TCRdb re-called the 5' RACE reads; one entry per CDR3 protein, DNA not given. The specimen's table records about 400,000 distinct CDR3 sequences. This record comes from a study of T cells expressing NK-cell markers. Study background: Each TCR beta repertoire originated in sorted T cells that were CD3+CD56+NKG2C+, CD3+CD56+NKG2C- or CD3+CD56-NKG2C+. Most of the eight sequenced donors tested HCMV-seropositive; one tested seronegative. Study outcomes and limitations: In a group of about 6 donors, dominant NKG2C+ clonotypes represented 1.0-7.0% of CD8+ T cells. These clonotypes additionally ranked first within the CD3+CD56-NKG2C+ fraction of a few donors.

Germline CDR1 is SGHAT and CDR2 is FQNNGV. This CDR3 has 17 amino acids. This clonotype originated in a woman aged 45-59 years in good health. The chain joins TRBV11-2 to TRBJ2-3; as DNA is missing, the TRBD2 call by TCRdb cannot be tested. Sequencing input: blood T cells: a sorted CD56 or NKG2C T cell subset, CD4+ or CD8+ T cells, or bulk PBMC T cells (not recorded which). CDR3 sequence: CASSFMNSGTTGDTQYF.